These 21 T cell receptor beta chains were all obtained from the same sample, sequenced in a study of CD8+CD57+ T cells in acquired aplastic anemia. Template material for TCR beta VDJ and CDR3 profiling consisted of genomic DNA. TCRdb re-analysed the reads in MiXCR, keeping a single row per CDR3 protein. This sample has about 190,000 distinct CDR3 sequences, with roughly half found just once. Sequencing was carried out using sorted CD4+, CD8+, or CD8+CD57+ T cells (not recorded which) from PBMCs. These receptors came from a human donor in good health, serving as a control.

The sample holds many counts of this clonotype. The gene calls are TRBV7-9 and TRBJ1-5, with 8 bases fitting TRBD1. With 5 bases clipped from V and 2 bases from J, the junction kept 5 bases outside the gene matches. CDR1 and CDR2 (germline): SEHNR, FQNEAQ (reference sequence). This CDR3 is built from 15 residues. Here the CDR3 reads CASSRQGLGNQPQHF. The CDR3 DNA reads as TGTGCCAGCAGCCGACAGGGGTTAGGCAATCAGCCCCAGCATTTT.

This clonotype has a count of ten or more. V usage is TRBV24-1 and J usage is TRBJ2-5, with 10 bases aligning to TRBD2. Germline V gives CDR1 KGHDR, CDR2 SFDVKD. Trimming removed 1 base from V and 5 bases from J; junction bases left unmatched: 15. The CDR3 contains 19 residues. For the CDR3, the DNA is TGTGCCACCAGTGATTTTCAGGATAAAGCGGGGGGGCGAACCGAGACCCAGTACTTC. It specifies CATSDFQDKAGGRTETQYF.

A word on this clonotype: A much larger clone lies a single base off, so this may be a read error. The CDR3 bases are TGTGCCGGCAACTTGCGAGAGGGGAGAGAGGGCAATCATTTT. This sequence encodes CAGNLREGREGNHF. This sequence joins TRBV27 and TRBJ1-5; a possible D gene is TRBD1 (5 bases). Germline V gene sequence: CDR1 MNHEY, CDR2 SMNVEV (reference sequence). This CDR3 contains 14 residues. V gave up 11 bases and J gave up 16 bases, with 30 bases separating them.

The table lists this clonotype with a few counts. The chain has TRBV10-3 and TRBJ2-7; D remains ambiguous. V dropped 5 bases and J dropped 1 base, with 15 bases sitting between them. CDR1 is ENHRY, CDR2 SYGVKD, per germline. The CDR3 spans 15 residues. The CDR3 sequence: CAISSGDLASYEQYF. The DNA for the CDR3 is TGTGCCATCAGTAGTGGGGATCTGGCATCCTACGAGCAGTACTTC.

The chain has TRBV20-1 and TRBJ2-1; 8 bases match TRBD2. Germline V lookup: CDR1 DFQATT, CDR2 SNEGSKA (reference sequence). The CDR3 length is 14 residues. With 7 bases clipped from V and 7 bases from J, the junction kept 12 bases outside the gene matches. The CDR3 sequence is CSGYGGAGSNEQFF. As DNA, the CDR3 is TGCAGTGGGTACGGGGGGGCCGGATCGAATGAGCAGTTCTTC.

The chain is built from TRBV2 and TRBJ2-5; 10 bases line up with TRBD1. Germline lookup yields CDR1 SNHLY and CDR2 FYNNEI. CDR3 length: 14 residues. Losses at the gene ends were 6 bases for V and 4 bases for J; bases not matched to a gene: 5. CDR3 DNA sequence: TGTGCCAGCAGGGGGACAGGGGCGAGAGAGACCCAGTACTTC. This translates into CASRGTGARETQYF.

The CDR3, as DNA: TGTGCCAGCAGTGCTCTCCATGGGCTGGTCGACGAGCAGTACTTC. Translation: CASSALHGLVDEQYF. The J gene is TRBJ2-7, the V gene TRBV2, with D hard to call. CDR1 is SNHLY and CDR2 is FYNNEI in the germline V gene. There are 15 residues in the CDR3. With 4 bases removed from V and 5 bases from J, the gap between germline ends came to 18 bases.

This clonotype was observed at least ten times. The genes are TRBV7-3 and TRBJ2-5; 9 nucleotides line up with TRBD2. This CDR3 comprises 14 residues. CDR1 SGHTA and CDR2 FQGTGA come from the germline V gene. V shed 1 base and J 9 bases; nucleotides not matched to a gene: 6. CDR3 nucleotide sequence: TGTGCCAGCAGCTTAAAAGGCGGGGGGGCCGCCCAGTACTTC. This codes for CASSLKGGGAAQYF.

This clonotype was seen at least ten times. The rearrangement uses TRBV6-2 or TRBV6-3 and TRBJ1-2, with D uncertain. The CDR3 has 11 residues. Per the germline V gene, CDR1 is MNHEY and CDR2 is SVGEGT. Trimming removed 7 bases at V and 7 bases at J, with 10 bases between. The CDR3 protein is CASTDLGGYTF. The DNA for the CDR3 is TGTGCCAGCACCGATTTGGGTGGCTACACCTTC.

The J gene is TRBJ2-7, the V gene TRBV7-2; TRBD1 matches at 9 bases. Germline lookup yields CDR1 SGHTA and CDR2 FQGNSA. This CDR3 contains 16 residues. Trimming at V came to 2 bases and at J to 3 bases, leaving 8 bases not matched to a gene. The CDR3 loop reads CASSLIAGQGVYEQYF. In nucleotides, the CDR3 is TGTGCCAGCAGCTTAATCGCGGGACAGGGAGTCTACGAGCAGTACTTC.

Here the CDR3 reads CASSQVGTANTEAFF. In DNA, the CDR3 is TGTGCCAGCAGCCAAGTTGGGACAGCGAACACTGAAGCTTTCTTT. The V and J genes are TRBV14 and TRBJ1-1, with TRBD1 identical over 7 bases. After removal of 1 base from V and 1 base from J, the junction contained 3 bases not matched to a gene. The CDR3 has 15 residues. Germline V lookup: CDR1 SGHDN, CDR2 FVKESK.

The V gene is TRBV7-8, the J gene TRBJ1-2, with 8 bases lining up with TRBD1. V trimming: 1 base; J trimming: 6 bases; junction bases outside the gene matches: 7. Germline loops: CDR1 SGHVS, CDR2 FQNEAQ. This CDR3 region has 15 residues. The CDR3: CASSLVAGGRDGYTF. The CDR3 DNA is TGTGCCAGCAGCTTAGTCGCAGGGGGCCGGGATGGCTACACCTTC.

This clonotype was counted at least ten times. The CDR3 protein is CASSPQGGGNTIYF. CDR3 bases: TGCGCCAGCAGCCCACAGGGGGGTGGAAACACCATATATTTT. The chain combines TRBV5-1 with TRBJ1-3; 8 nucleotides agree with TRBD1. This CDR3 region has 14 residues. Germline loops: CDR1 SGHRS, CDR2 YFSETQ. The V and J ends lost 4 bases and 3 bases, in that order; junction bases with no gene match: 3.

The chain recombines TRBV19 with TRBJ2-1; the D gene is possibly TRBD1 (6 bases). The CDR3 is 15 residues long. The V and J ends lost 5 bases and 2 bases respectively, with 13 bases between them. Looked up from germline, CDR1 is LNHDA and CDR2 is SQIVND (reference sequence). CDR3 in amino acids: CASSATGFAYNEQFF. In DNA, the CDR3 is TGTGCCAGTAGTGCTACAGGGTTCGCCTACAATGAGCAGTTCTTC.

This clonotype appeared many times. This rearrangement joins TRBV20-1 to TRBJ2-5; D is uncertain. The V gene lost 5 bases and the J gene lost 5 bases, with 6 bases spanning the gap. Germline values: CDR1 DFQATT, CDR2 SNEGSKA (reference sequence). CDR3 length: 10 residues. The CDR3 protein is CSALGETQYF. CDR3 in DNA: TGCAGTGCTCTTGGGGAGACCCAGTACTTC.

The chain couples TRBV20-1 to TRBJ1-1; 7 bases match TRBD1. The germline CDR1 and CDR2 sequences are DFQATT and SNEGSKA (reference sequence). This CDR3 region has 16 residues. After removal of 5 bases from V and 0 bases from J, the junction contained 12 bases not matched to a gene. The CDR3 DNA follows: TGCAGTGCTGGGGTCCCAGGGGGTAAGGTGAACACTGAAGCTTTCTTT. It translates to CSAGVPGGKVNTEAFF.

This clonotype was recorded a few times. The chain employs TRBV6-1 and TRBJ1-5; D gene uncertain. This CDR3 spans 16 amino acids. V was trimmed by 7 bases and J by 0 bases, leaving 16 bases between them. Germline V gene lookup returns CDR1 MNHNS and CDR2 SASEGT. Written as DNA, the CDR3 is TGTGCCAGCAAATTAGAAAAGGCAGTTAGCAATCAGCCCCAGCATTTT. Protein: CASKLEKAVSNQPQHF.

This clonotype was recorded only once. It may be a read error: a sequence one base away is much more abundant. The chain has TRBV6-2 or TRBV6-3 and TRBJ1-1; D remains unclear. The V gene lost 5 bases and the J gene lost 2 bases, with 15 bases spanning the gap. Germline assignment: CDR1 MNHEY and CDR2 SVGEGT. This CDR3 contains 15 residues. Written as DNA, the CDR3 is TGTGCCAGCAGTAATTCTGGCTGGGCCAACACTGAAGCTTTCTTT. This codes for CASSNSGWANTEAFF.

There are many counts of this clonotype. The chain uses TRBV29-1 and TRBJ2-1, with D maybe TRBD2 (6 bases). Germline V CDR1 and CDR2: SQVTM, ANQGSEA. This CDR3 comprises 13 residues. V was clipped by 6 bases and J by 3 bases, with 12 bases between them. The CDR3 spells CSVVGTGYNEQFF. The CDR3 nucleotides are TGCAGCGTAGTCGGGACTGGCTACAATGAGCAGTTCTTC.

This clonotype has a count of ten or more. V usage is TRBV10-3 and J usage is TRBJ1-2; no definite D call. Trimming took off 0 bases at V and 5 bases at J, with 16 bases between the two ends. The CDR3 is 16 residues long. The germline CDR1 and CDR2 sequences are ENHRY and SYGVKD. CDR3 coding DNA: TGTGCCATCAGTGAGTCTATACAGCTATTGGGATATGGCTACACCTTC. As protein: CAISESIQLLGYGYTF.

In this sample, this clonotype turned up many times. The chain couples TRBV2 to TRBJ2-7, with D possibly being TRBD1 or TRBD2 (5 bases each). The germline V and J ends were trimmed by 8 bases and 2 bases, with 13 bases remaining between them. This CDR3 comprises 13 residues. Germline values: CDR1 SNHLY, CDR2 FYNNEI. CDR3 protein: CASGRDGPYEQYF. The CDR3 DNA follows: TGTGCCAGCGGCCGGGACGGACCCTACGAGCAGTACTTC. Full variable domain (rest looked up from reference TRBV2 and TRBJ2-7): EPEVTQTPSHQVTQMGQEVILRCVPISNHLYFYWYRQILGQKVEFLVSFYNNEISEKSEIFDDQFSVERPDGSNFTLKIRSTKLEDSAMYFCASGRDGPYEQYFGPGTRLTVT.